The clone carrying this TCR beta chain was detected only a few times. What it binds is not known. The data were obtained in a study of T-cell memory formation after mild COVID-19. Study findings and constraints: The finding that pre-infection memory included some responding clones suggested that cross-reactive memory joined. SARS-CoV-2 specificity was not confirmed for second-wave clones peaking on day 37.

TCRdb reprocessed the 5' RACE reads via MiXCR and lists one record per CDR3 protein. The sample consists of roughly 300,000 distinct CDR3 sequences, about 13% of them appearing once. V lost 6 bases, J lost 6 bases, and 21 bases stayed unmatched. The CDR3 sequence is 19 residues long. Material for sequencing was PBMCs or a T cell subset sorted from them (not recorded which). This clonotype was sampled from a man younger than 35 who had mild COVID-19 (a few samples of this study predate the infection). Cell type and time point are not known. The chain joins TRBV12-3 or TRBV12-4 to TRBJ1-4; 8 nucleotides match TRBD1. CDR3 protein: CASRPGPGAQGALDEKLFF. Written as DNA, the CDR3 is TGTGCCAGCAGGCCCGGACCGGGGGCTCAGGGGGCGTTGGATGAAAAACTGTTTTTT.